The clone carrying this T cell receptor (beta chain) was found once. Its antigen is still unknown. This record comes from a study of graft-versus-host responses after intestinal transplantation. Study-level background: Transplants given to recipients were multivisceral, liver-intestinal, or isolated intestinal. Overall study findings and caveats: GvH clones appeared in recipient marrow, some first in ileum or blood.

CDR3 length: 13 amino acids. V lost 4 bases to trimming and J lost 4 bases, with 10 bases between them. The germline gives CDR1 SGHRS, CDR2 YFSETQ. Assay used: immunoSEQ multiplex PCR; TCRdb lists only in-frame clones, some missing. The sample carries about 120,000 clones, around 93% recorded once. V is TRBV5-1 and J is TRBJ2-3, with D perhaps matching TRBD1 (6 bases). The source is a human donor who received an intestinal transplant. Sequenced here: unstimulated CD4+ T cells sorted from spleen or lymph node cells, sampled before intestinal transplant. In nucleotides, the CDR3 is TGCGCCAGCAGCGAGCACAGGGCAGATACGCAGTATTTT. This translates into CASSEHRADTQYF. The full variable domain, completed using reference TRBV5-1 and TRBJ2-3, is KAGVTQTPRYLIKTRGQQVTLSCSPISGHRSVSWYQQTPGQGLQFLFEYFSETQRNKGNFPGRFSGRQFSNSRSEMNVSTLELGDSALYLCASSEHRADTQYFGPGTRLTVL.